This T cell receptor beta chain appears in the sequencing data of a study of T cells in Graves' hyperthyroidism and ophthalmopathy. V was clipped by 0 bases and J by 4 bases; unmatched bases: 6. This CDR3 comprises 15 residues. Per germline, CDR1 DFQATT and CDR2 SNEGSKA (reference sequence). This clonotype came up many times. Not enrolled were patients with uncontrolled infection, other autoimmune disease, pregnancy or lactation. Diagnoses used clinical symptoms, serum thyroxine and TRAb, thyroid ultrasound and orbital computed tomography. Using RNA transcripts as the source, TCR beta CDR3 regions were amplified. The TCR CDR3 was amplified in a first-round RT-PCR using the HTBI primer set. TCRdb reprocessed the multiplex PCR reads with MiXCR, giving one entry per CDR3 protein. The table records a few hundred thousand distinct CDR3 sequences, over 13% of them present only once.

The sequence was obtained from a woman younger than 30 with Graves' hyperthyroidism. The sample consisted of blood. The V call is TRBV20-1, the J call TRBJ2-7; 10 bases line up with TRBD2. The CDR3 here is CSARDETSGLYEQYV. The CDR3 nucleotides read TGCAGTGCTAGAGACGAGACTAGCGGGTTATACGAGCAGTACGTC.